The next 9 T cell receptor beta chains were all read from a single sample in a study of T cells in narcolepsy. Produced via immunoSEQ multiplex PCR; TCRdb's table is partial and in-frame only. The sample lists nearly 35,000 clones, 65% to 85% seen once, with 0.8% to 1.2% in the top ten. The sequencing input was memory (CD45RA-) CD4+ T cells from blood. All receptors come from a human donor in good health.

The chain uses TRBV7-9 and TRBJ1-5; a possible D gene is TRBD1 (6 bases). The germline V and J ends were trimmed by 5 bases and 4 bases, with 15 bases remaining between them. The CDR3 is made up of 15 amino acids. The germline gives CDR1 SEHNR, CDR2 FQNEAQ (reference sequence). Here the CDR3 reads CASSPGQSQNQPQHF. Written as DNA, the CDR3 is TGTGCCAGCAGCCCCGGACAGTCACAGAATCAGCCCCAGCATTTT.

The rearrangement uses TRBV18 and TRBJ2-5, with D perhaps matching TRBD1 (6 bases). The DNA end is more similar to TRBJ2-7, so the J call may be wrong. This CDR3 comprises 12 residues. Germline-derived CDR1 and CDR2 are KGHSH and LQKENI. The CDR3 loop is CASFNRDHEQYF. Here the CDR3 DNA reads TGTGCCAGCTTCAACAGGGACCACGAGCAGTACTTC.

The rearrangement joins TRBV6-5 to TRBJ2-7; the D is unclear. Trimming took 5 bases from V and 3 from J, leaving 14 bases between them. Germline CDR1 and CDR2: MNHEY and SVGAGI. The CDR3 loop spans 14 amino acids. CDR3 in DNA: TGTGCCAGCAGTGAAGGGTGGCAGGTCTACGAGCAGTACTTC. Residues: CASSEGWQVYEQYF.

This chain joins TRBV20-1 and TRBJ1-1; D not resolved. The length of the CDR3 is 11 residues. The V gene lost 3 bases and the J gene lost 1 base, with 3 bases spanning the gap. CDR1 and CDR2 (germline): DFQATT, SNEGSKA (reference sequence). The CDR3 here is CSARENTEAFF. CDR3 bases: TGCAGTGCTAGGGAGAACACTGAAGCTTTCTTT.

The chain links TRBV21-1 to TRBJ2-1; the table names TRBD2, a call not compared with the DNA. TRBV21-1 has pseudogene status. The CDR3 has 16 amino acids. CDR3 sequence (DNA): TGTGCCAGCAGCTTTCGACTAGCGGGGGTGGAGGATGAGCAGTTCTTC. It codes for CASSFRLAGVEDEQFF.

The V call is TRBV18, the J call TRBJ1-6, with D hard to call. Looked up from germline, CDR1 is KGHSH and CDR2 is LQKENI. The CDR3 loop spans 13 amino acids. V was trimmed by 8 bases and J by 7 bases, leaving 12 bases between them. In DNA form, the CDR3 reads TGTGCCAGCGTGTCAGGACTGAATTCACCCCTCCACTTT. Amino acid sequence: CASVSGLNSPLHF.

Note on this clone: Other DNA sequences in the same sample also yield this CDR3. The chain links TRBV27 to TRBJ2-3, with D hard to call. There are 11 residues in the CDR3. V lost 7 bases and J lost 6, with 8 bases in between. Germline values: CDR1 MNHEY, CDR2 SMNVEV (reference sequence). The CDR3 loop is CASTRADTQYF. CDR3 DNA: TGTGCCAGCACCCGTGCGGATACGCAGTATTTT.

The rearrangement joins TRBV2 to TRBJ2-7; 11 bases are a match to TRBD2. Trimming removed 6 bases from V and 6 bases from J; junction bases left unmatched: 10. The CDR3 has 15 residues. The V gene's germline CDR1 is SNHLY and CDR2 FYNNEI. CDR3 in amino acids: CASRPTSGGGGEQYF. CDR3 in DNA: TGTGCCAGCAGACCTACTAGCGGGGGAGGTGGCGAGCAGTACTTC.

The CDR3 region is CASSPPSGGQYF. In DNA, the CDR3 is TGTGCCAGCAGTCCACCCTCGGGTGGGCAGTACTTC. This chain links TRBV28 with TRBJ2-7; D is unclear. Germline V gene sequence: CDR1 MDHEN, CDR2 SYDVKM. Trimming took off 5 bases at V and 9 bases at J, with 14 bases between the two ends. The CDR3 length is 12 residues.